Included here is one T cell receptor (beta chain) sequence, with context. This clone was seen only once. This receptor's antigen is unknown. The input lacks base qualities; no much larger clone sits a single base away. The method behind the library was the immunoSEQ multiplex PCR assay. TCRdb carries this immuneACCESS record with in-frame sequences only. Its versions omit some clonotypes, under half of them owing to an unresolved V gene in the studies checked, with the rest unexplained. Across this sample there are about 150,000 clones, with about 90% seen only once. Jointly, the top ten make up about 1.7% of the sample. These data originate in a study of control samples from healthy donors and cancer patients (dated by TCRdb to the early 2020s). From a lookup of the germline V gene, CDR1 and CDR2 are MDHEN and SYDVKM. The CDR3 starts with the cysteine, ends with the phenylalanine, and has 17 residues. Just CDR3 DNA is preserved here, 51 bases in frame from base 1. Ends trimmed: V by 2 bases, J by 2 bases; bases unmatched to a gene: 6.

The TCR was taken from a man aged 18 to 30 in good health. Source material: blood. Rearrangement joined TRBV28 to TRBJ2-6; 7 central nucleotides agree with TRBD1. The CDR3: CASSLIGQVAGANVLTF. The DNA reads TGTGCCAGCAGTTTAATCGGACAGGTCGCTGGGGCCAACGTCCTGACTTTC. Beyond the CDR3, the reference TRBV28 and TRBJ2-6 genes provide the residues; the full variable domain reads: DVKVTQSSRYLVKRTGEKVFLECVQDMDHENMFWYRQDPGLGLRLIYFSYDVKMKEKGDIPEGYSVSREKKERFSLILESASTNQTSMYLCASSLIGQVAGANVLTFGAGSRLTVL.